This T cell receptor (beta chain) was identified during a study of shared clonotypes between healthy human individuals. Of note for this clone: This likely came from a read error, as a far larger clone is one base away.

Profiled with immunoSEQ multiplex PCR; TCRdb holds only in-frame clones, not every one. The sample comprises over 400,000 clones, approximately 81% of which are singletons, and about 13% rests with the top ten. Per germline, CDR1 MNHNS and CDR2 SASEGT. Trimming left V 2 bases short and J 8 bases short, with 19 bases between. The CDR3 has 16 amino acids. Sequencing was carried out using PBMCs. This TCR came from a woman between 35 and 50 years old in good health. Some clones in this sample may be carry-over from other donors' samples. This rearrangement joins TRBV6-1 to TRBJ2-1; D assignment may be TRBD1 or TRBD2 (5 bases each). CDR3: CASSESPGRGKDEQFF. CDR3 sequence (DNA): TGTGCCAGCAGTGAATCTCCGGGACGGGGCAAGGATGAGCAGTTCTTC.